This T cell receptor beta chain is from a study of Graves' ophthalmopathy and Graves' hyperthyroidism. Study-wide background: Absence of ophthalmopathy within 18 months of follow-up defined stable hyperthyroidism.

Patients were excluded if they had other autoimmune diseases or uncontrolled infections, and likewise if pregnancy or lactation applied. Germline assignment: CDR1 ENHRY and CDR2 SYGVKD. The CDR3 contains 16 residues. Trimming cost V 10 bases and J 0 bases, with 19 bases left between them. The TCR beta CDR3 regions underwent amplification from RNA transcripts. HTBI primers were used in a first-round RT-PCR, which preceded a second-round multiplex PCR. TCRdb ran MiXCR on the multiplex PCR reads and lists one entry per CDR3 protein. This sample yields 450,000 to 600,000 distinct CDR3 sequences, of which approximately 37% are seen a single time; about 4% belongs to the top ten. Study-level findings and limits: The majority of expanded thyroid clonotypes above 0.001 frequency also occurred in blood. Forecasting of ophthalmopathy progression by the model achieved 60% to 71% sensitivity and roughly 78% specificity.

A note on this clonotype: Its antigen remains unidentified.

The sequencing input was peripheral blood or thyroid tissue (not recorded which). This chain connects TRBV10-3 to TRBJ1-5, with a tentative D call TRBD1 (6 bases). The receptor comes from an adult man with Graves' hyperthyroidism. CDR3 residues: CASRPAVGASNQPQHF. The DNA of the CDR3 is TGTGCCAGCAGACCAGCCGTGGGGGCTAGCAATCAGCCCCAGCATTTT.